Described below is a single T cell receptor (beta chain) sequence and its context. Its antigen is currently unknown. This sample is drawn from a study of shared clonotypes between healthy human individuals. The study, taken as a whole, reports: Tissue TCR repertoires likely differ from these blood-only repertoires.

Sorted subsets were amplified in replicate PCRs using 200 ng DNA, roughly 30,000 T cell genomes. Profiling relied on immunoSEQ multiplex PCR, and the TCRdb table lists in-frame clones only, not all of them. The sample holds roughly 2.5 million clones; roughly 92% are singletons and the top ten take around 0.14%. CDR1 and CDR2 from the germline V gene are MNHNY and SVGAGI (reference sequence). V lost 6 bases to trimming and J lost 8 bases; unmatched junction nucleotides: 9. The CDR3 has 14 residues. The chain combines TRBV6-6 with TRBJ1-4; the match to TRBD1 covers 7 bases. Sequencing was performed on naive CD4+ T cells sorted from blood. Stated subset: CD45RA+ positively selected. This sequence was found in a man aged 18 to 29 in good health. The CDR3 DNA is TGTGCCAGCAGGGAACAGGGGACGCGCGAAAAACTGTTTTTT. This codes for CASREQGTREKLFF.